These T cell receptor beta chains were read from a single sample in a study of blood T cells in healthy people across ages. Using its own MiXCR run on the 5' RACE reads, TCRdb lists one record per CDR3 protein. The sample gives over 1,200,000 distinct CDR3 sequences, almost 60% of which show up once; approximately 7% is in the top ten. Sequenced sample: blood. These TCRs come from a man between 18 and 29 years old in good health. Each CDR3 is given with its conserved first and last residue. Fields, in order: V gene, D gene, clone size, J gene, CDR3 DNA, CDR3 protein. The D gene is left open where the match is weak. Some rows mark clone size as missing; the rest say once, few, many or name a class of expanded clone.

>TRBV3-1|NA|NA|TRBJ1-3
TGTGCCAGCAGCCAAGTCGGGTATGGTGGAAACACCATATATTTT
CASSQVGYGGNTIYF
>TRBV4-3|NA|NA|TRBJ1-2
TGCGCCAGCAGCGAACGTCGAGGGGGTTATGGCTACACCTTC
CASSERRGGYGYTF
>TRBV12-3/TRBV12-4|NA|NA|TRBJ1-5
TGTGCCAGCAGTTTAGCAGGGTTTGGTCAGCCCCAGCATTTT
CASSLAGFGQPQHF
>TRBV10-2|NA|NA|TRBJ2-7
TGCGCCAGCAGGGAGACAGGAGTCCCTATCGGCGAGCAGTACTTC
CASRETGVPIGEQYF
>TRBV3-1|TRBD1|NA|TRBJ2-7
TGTGCCAGCAGCCAAGAAACAGGGGCCACCTACGAGCAGTACTTC
CASSQETGATYEQYF
>TRBV6-2/TRBV6-3|NA|few|TRBJ2-1
TGTGCCAGCAGTTACTCGAGCAGCGGCTCCTACAATGAGCAGTTCTTC
CASSYSSSGSYNEQFF
>TRBV10-3|NA|few|TRBJ2-3
TGTGCCACCTCGGAGTCAGATACGCAGTATTTT
CATSESDTQYF
>TRBV27|NA|NA|TRBJ2-6
TGTGCCAGCAGTTTCAGGGGATTAGGACAGTACCTCCCTGGGGCCAACGTCCTGACTTTC
CASSFRGLGQYLPGANVLTF
>TRBV29-1|NA|NA|TRBJ2-1
TGCAGCGTTGGAGGGAAGTTGATCGATGAGCAGTTCTTC
CSVGGKLIDEQFF
>TRBV7-2|NA|few|TRBJ2-4
TGTGCCAGCAGCCCACCCTCCGCAAACATTCAGTACTTC
CASSPPSANIQYF
>TRBV4-1|NA|few|TRBJ1-6
TGCGCCAGCAGCCAAGATACGACGTGGCGACCACCCCTCCACTTT
CASSQDTTWRPPLHF
>TRBV5-1|TRBD2|few|TRBJ2-1
TGTGCCAGCAGTTTAGTCGGGGGGAGCTCCTACAATGAGCAGTTCTTC
CASSLVGGSSYNEQFF
>TRBV25-1|TRBD1|NA|TRBJ2-2
TGTGCCAGCAGTGTGACAGGGGCCGGGGAGCTGTTTTTT
CASSVTGAGELFF
>TRBV7-2|NA|NA|TRBJ2-3
TGTGCCAGCAGCTTCGGACTTACTAGCACAGATACGCAGTATTTT
CASSFGLTSTDTQYF
>TRBV20-1|NA|NA|TRBJ2-7
TGCAGTGCGGACATTTTTTACTACGAGCAGTACTTC
CSADIFYYEQYF
>TRBV12-3/TRBV12-4|NA|NA|TRBJ1-5
TGTGCCAGCAGCAGAGCGGGGGAACGACAGCCCCAGCATTTT
CASSRAGERQPQHF
>TRBV28|TRBD2|NA|TRBJ2-1
TGTGCCAGCAGACAATTAAGGGGCCACCCTAGCGGGGGAATTAACAATGAGCAGTTCTTC
CASRQLRGHPSGGINNEQFF
>TRBV5-6|NA|NA|TRBJ1-5
TGTGCCAGCAGCCTCCAGCTGGGCCAGCCCCAGCATTTT
CASSLQLGQPQHF
>TRBV29-1|NA|NA|TRBJ2-7
TGCAGCGCCTTCGAGCGTGGCGAGCAGTACTTC
CSAFERGEQYF
>TRBV3-1|NA|NA|TRBJ1-5
TGTGCCAGCAGCCAAACTGGCGGGGTTCAGCCCCAGCATTTT
CASSQTGGVQPQHF
>TRBV11-2|TRBD1|NA|TRBJ2-5
TGTGCCAGCAGCTTAGAACAGGGGAATGGGGAGACCCAGTACTTC
CASSLEQGNGETQYF
>TRBV13|NA|NA|TRBJ2-5
TGTGCCAGCAGACTCCGGGACCAAGAGACCCAGTACTTC
CASRLRDQETQYF
>TRBV25-1|NA|NA|TRBJ2-5
TGTGCCAGCAGTGACATAACAGGGTTGGCAGAGACCCAGTACTTC
CASSDITGLAETQYF
>TRBV10-3|NA|once|TRBJ2-5
TGTGCCATCAGTGCGGACATTGACAATGAGCAGTACTTC
CAISADIDNEQYF
>TRBV10-2|NA|once|TRBJ2-5
TGCGCCAGCAGTGGGAGAGGGTGGCTGGAGACCCAGTACTTC
CASSGRGWLETQYF
>TRBV20-1|TRBD2|few|TRBJ2-7
TGCAGTGCTAGATCTCCGGGAGGGAGCTCCTACGAGCAGTACTTC
CSARSPGGSSYEQYF
>TRBV5-6|NA|NA|TRBJ2-3
TGTGCCAGCAGCTTGGTTAGCGAGGCAGATACGCAGTATTTT
CASSLVSEADTQYF
>TRBV9|TRBD2|NA|TRBJ2-7
TGTGCCAGCAGCGTAGGGGGACTAGCGGGGGCCTACGAGCAGTACTTC
CASSVGGLAGAYEQYF
>TRBV5-1|NA|NA|TRBJ1-2
TGCGCCAGCAGCCAAAGAAGCCGGACAGCGAGAGCTAACTATGGCTACACCTTC
CASSQRSRTARANYGYTF
>TRBV6-5|NA|NA|TRBJ2-5
TGTGCCAGCAGACCCGGACAGACACAGACCTACAATGAGCAGTACTTC
CASRPGQTQTYNEQYF
>TRBV28|NA|few|TRBJ2-6
TGTGCCAGCAGTCCGCTAGGACGGAGCTCTGGGGCCAACGTCCTGACTTTC
CASSPLGRSSGANVLTF
>TRBV24-1|NA|NA|TRBJ2-7
TGTGCCACCAGGGATTTGAGCGACGAGCAGTACTTC
CATRDLSDEQYF
>TRBV2|NA|once|TRBJ2-7
TGTGCCAGCAGTGATGACCACGGGCGGTACAATGAGCAGTACTTC
CASSDDHGRYNEQYF
>TRBV2|NA|few|TRBJ2-7
TGTGCCAGCACCGAGGGGTACGAGCAGTACTTC
CASTEGYEQYF
>TRBV25-1|NA|few|TRBJ2-5
TGTGCCAGCAGTGAACCCCGCCCCGTCCAAGAGACCCAGTACTTC
CASSEPRPVQETQYF
>TRBV12-3/TRBV12-4|NA|few|TRBJ1-5
TGTGCCAGCAGTTTAGTCCTCGGGACGGAACATTATAGCAATCAGCCCCAGCATTTT
CASSLVLGTEHYSNQPQHF
>TRBV12-3/TRBV12-4|TRBD1|few|TRBJ1-2
TGTGCCAGCAGTCCCAACGGACAGGGACTTAACTATGGCTACACCTTC
CASSPNGQGLNYGYTF
>TRBV2|NA|NA|TRBJ2-5
TGTGCCAGCCACAGAAGTTGGCAAGAGACCCAGTACTTC
CASHRSWQETQYF
>TRBV28|TRBD2|few|TRBJ2-1
TGTGCCAGCAGATATAGCGGGGGGCTCTACAATGAGCAGTTCTTC
CASRYSGGLYNEQFF
>TRBV5-1|TRBD1|NA|TRBJ2-1
TGCGCCAGCAGCTTGGGGGACAGGTTGAACAATGAGCAGTTCTTC
CASSLGDRLNNEQFF
>TRBV18|NA|NA|TRBJ2-3
TGTGCCAGCGTACCCTCTTCAAGCCAAGATACGCAGTATTTT
CASVPSSSQDTQYF
>TRBV14|TRBD1|once|TRBJ2-7
TGTGCCAGCAGCCATCTGGGACAGGGGGTCTACGAGCAGTACTTC
CASSHLGQGVYEQYF
>TRBV20-1|NA|NA|TRBJ2-7
TGCAGTGCTAGAGAAGGGAGCAGATCCTATGAGCAGTACTTC
CSAREGSRSYEQYF
>TRBV19|NA|NA|TRBJ1-5
TGTGCCAGTAGTAGAGCTTGGCGCCAGCCCCAGCATTTT
CASSRAWRQPQHF
>TRBV29-1|TRBD2|NA|TRBJ2-7
TGCGGCGCGGGAGAGTCCTCCTACGAGCAGTACTTC
CGAGESSYEQYF
>TRBV4-1|TRBD1|NA|TRBJ2-7
TGCGCCAGTAAAGGTGGGACAGGGAGCTCCTACGAGCAGTACTTC
CASKGGTGSSYEQYF
>TRBV20-1|NA|many|TRBJ2-7
TGCAGTGCTAGAGCCACCTTAGAATACGAGCAGTACTTC
CSARATLEYEQYF
>TRBV7-8|NA|NA|TRBJ1-3
TGTGCCAGGATCTGTTCAGGGCTGAGAAACACCATATATTTT
CARICSGLRNTIYF
>TRBV29-1|NA|few|TRBJ2-2
TGCAGCGTTGAAGTGAGGGGCCAGCCGAACACCGGGGAGCTGTTTTTT
CSVEVRGQPNTGELFF
>TRBV6-5|NA|NA|TRBJ2-5
TGTGCCAGCAGTTACGCGCAAGGAGAGACCCAGTACTTC
CASSYAQGETQYF